The rows below give T cell receptor beta chains drawn from one sample of a study of shared clonotypes between healthy human individuals. TCRdb keeps only in-frame clones here, not all; method: immunoSEQ multiplex PCR. The data show 2 million to 2.5 million clones, 85% to 95% seen once. The sequencing sample was made of naive CD4+ T cells sorted from blood. These receptors were taken from a man between 18 and 35 years old in good health. The CDR3 runs from the conserved cysteine through the conserved F or W. Fields, in order: CDR3 length, V gene, CDR3 protein.

CDR3 length: 13
V gene: TRBV18
CDR3 protein: CASSPTAENTIYF

CDR3 length: 16
V gene: TRBV25-1
CDR3 protein: CASSESAGSTNYGYTF

CDR3 length: 15
V gene: TRBV6-1
CDR3 protein: CASSTGRAGSTEAFF

CDR3 length: 14
V gene: TRBV7-2
CDR3 protein: CASSEQAMNTEAFF

CDR3 length: 16
V gene: TRBV4-1
CDR3 protein: CASSQDQGTGRNEQYF

CDR3 length: 14
V gene: TRBV4-1
CDR3 protein: CASSQDSQGGGYTF

CDR3 length: 14
V gene: TRBV6-5
CDR3 protein: CASSYGAGAYGYTF

CDR3 length: 14
V gene: TRBV5-6
CDR3 protein: CASSLAAPAATQYF

CDR3 length: 15
V gene: TRBV29-1
CDR3 protein: CSVEDLLIRFGTQYF

CDR3 length: 12
V gene: TRBV5-4
CDR3 protein: CASSGWNSPLHF

CDR3 length: 17
V gene: TRBV5-6
CDR3 protein: CASSFETGPTNTGELFF

CDR3 length: 15
V gene: TRBV5-1
CDR3 protein: CASSPQGGGGQPQHF

CDR3 length: 13
V gene: TRBV10-3
CDR3 protein: CAISSGEGDGYTF

CDR3 length: 13
V gene: TRBV30
CDR3 protein: CAWSEGFTTEAFF

CDR3 length: 19
V gene: TRBV1
CDR3 protein: CTSSHRLTSGGGEKETQYF

CDR3 length: 13
V gene: TRBV10-2
CDR3 protein: CASSRGMFAEAFF

CDR3 length: 13
V gene: TRBV6-6
CDR3 protein: CATRDSSGNTIYF

CDR3 length: 13
V gene: TRBV2
CDR3 protein: CASCRLMNTEAFF

CDR3 length: 18
V gene: TRBV15
CDR3 protein: CAIALGDFAGGIQDTQYF

CDR3 length: 15
V gene: TRBV19
CDR3 protein: CASSKGLAGAGELFF

CDR3 length: 14
V gene: TRBV19
CDR3 protein: CASSRDRGSYEQYF

CDR3 length: 12
V gene: TRBV12-5
CDR3 protein: CASGLGNQPQHF

CDR3 length: 14
V gene: TRBV30
CDR3 protein: CAWSQGTGGAEAFF

CDR3 length: 16
V gene: TRBV7-9
CDR3 protein: CASIITGAGVRDTQYF

CDR3 length: 15
V gene: TRBV2
CDR3 protein: CASSRDRATNEKLFF

CDR3 length: 14
V gene: TRBV29-1
CDR3 protein: CSVSGQGVGQPQHF

CDR3 length: 13
V gene: TRBV5-1
CDR3 protein: CASSFNTHYGYTF

CDR3 length: 13
V gene: TRBV25-1
CDR3 protein: CASRAVAGNTIYF

CDR3 length: 15
V gene: TRBV7-9
CDR3 protein: CASSAGQGMNQPQHF

CDR3 length: 15
V gene: TRBV6-1
CDR3 protein: CASSEYPRLNTEAFF

CDR3 length: 13
V gene: TRBV5-1
CDR3 protein: CASSLGQGGELFF

CDR3 length: 14
V gene: TRBV18
CDR3 protein: CASSPGAANSPLHF

CDR3 length: 13
V gene: TRBV6-1
CDR3 protein: CASSEAGVRDGLF

CDR3 length: 12
V gene: TRBV30
CDR3 protein: CAWSVTGWEQYF

CDR3 length: 11
V gene: TRBV10-3
CDR3 protein: CAGRTEEKLFF

CDR3 length: 16
V gene: TRBV7-9
CDR3 protein: CASSLWPGQGSREQYF

CDR3 length: 16
V gene: TRBV6-5
CDR3 protein: CASSSYPARAPYEQYF

CDR3 length: 15
V gene: TRBV28
CDR3 protein: CASRSPGQGYQPQHF

CDR3 length: 16
V gene: TRBV5-4
CDR3 protein: CASSLIGWGSTDTQYF

CDR3 length: 13
V gene: TRBV6-1
CDR3 protein: CASKAGLWTEAFF

CDR3 length: 17
V gene: TRBV6-1
CDR3 protein: CASSENSGQGILYGYTF

CDR3 length: 13
V gene: TRBV25-1
CDR3 protein: CATYPWGYNEQFF

CDR3 length: 13
V gene: TRBV30
CDR3 protein: CAWSISIGNTIYF

CDR3 length: 18
V gene: TRBV7-9
CDR3 protein: CASSLERPSPRANEKLFF

CDR3 length: 14
V gene: TRBV6-1
CDR3 protein: CASGAGQDYNEQFF

CDR3 length: 14
V gene: TRBV5-4
CDR3 protein: CASSPGTNPYEQYF

CDR3 length: 13
V gene: TRBV7-9
CDR3 protein: CASSRDSYNEQFF

CDR3 length: 15
V gene: TRBV5-1
CDR3 protein: CASSLSGATNEKLFF

CDR3 length: 15
V gene: TRBV10-3
CDR3 protein: CAISSSGSKIYEQYF

CDR3 length: 15
V gene: TRBV6-1
CDR3 protein: CASSTRDRGPYEQYF

CDR3 length: 14
V gene: TRBV18
CDR3 protein: CASSPTAGIYEQYF